The entry below describes one T cell receptor (beta chain). Its target is not known. This sample stems from a study of blood T cells in healthy people across ages. Whole-study findings and limits: Measured against age, TCR beta diversity per million T cells decreased in a roughly linear manner. Compared with aged donors, long-lived donors showed fewer expanded clones, suggesting selection.

Primers used in a second PCR of roughly 6 to 11 cycles were a sample-barcoded 5' primer and a J-beta primer mix. TCRdb re-called the 5' RACE reads through MiXCR, storing one row per CDR3 protein. The data hold about a million distinct CDR3 sequences, with just over 50% observed a single time. V gave up 4 bases and J gave up 0 bases, with 8 bases separating them. Per the germline V gene, CDR1 is MNHEY and CDR2 is SMNVEV (reference sequence). This CDR3 is 14 amino acids long. Material: blood. The TCR sequence derives from a woman aged 55-75 years in good health. The chain is built from TRBV27 and TRBJ2-3; D unclear. The CDR3 sequence is CASSSMPSTDTQYF. The CDR3 region has the DNA TGTGCCAGCAGTTCAATGCCAAGCACAGATACGCAGTATTTT.